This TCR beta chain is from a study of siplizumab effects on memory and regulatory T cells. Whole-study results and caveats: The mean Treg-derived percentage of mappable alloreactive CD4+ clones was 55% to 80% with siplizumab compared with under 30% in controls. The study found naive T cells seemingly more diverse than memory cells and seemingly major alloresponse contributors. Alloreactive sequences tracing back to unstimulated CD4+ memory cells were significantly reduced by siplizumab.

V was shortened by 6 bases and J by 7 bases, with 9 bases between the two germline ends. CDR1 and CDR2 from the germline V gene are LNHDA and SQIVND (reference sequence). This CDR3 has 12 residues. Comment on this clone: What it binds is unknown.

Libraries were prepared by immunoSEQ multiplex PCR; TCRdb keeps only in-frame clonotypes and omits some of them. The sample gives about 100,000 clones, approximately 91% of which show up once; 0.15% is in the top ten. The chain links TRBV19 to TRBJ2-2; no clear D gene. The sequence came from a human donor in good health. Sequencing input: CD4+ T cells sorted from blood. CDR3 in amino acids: CASRRMGGELFF. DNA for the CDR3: TGTGCCAGTAGGAGGATGGGCGGGGAGCTGTTTTTT.